These T cell receptor beta chains were read from a single sample in a study of blood T cells in healthy people across ages. TCRdb redid the calling of the 5' RACE reads with MiXCR, one entry per CDR3 protein. The sample lists approximately 1,100,000 distinct CDR3 sequences; 35% to 55% were seen once. The sequenced material came from blood. These receptors all stem from a woman aged 60-70 years in good health. CDR3s include the opening cysteine and the closing phenylalanine or tryptophan. D genes are given only for firm matches. Some rows have no size entry. The others give once, few or many, or a class for an expanded clone.

clone_size	d_call	j_call	v_call	cdr3_nt	cdr3_aa
NA	TRBD2	TRBJ2-3	TRBV4-2	TGTGCTAGCAGCCGAAGAGCTAGCGGGAGGCCCACAGATACGCAGTATTTT	CASSRRASGRPTDTQYF
NA	TRBD2	TRBJ2-3	TRBV4-2	TGTGCCAGCAGCCAGGCTAATAGCGGGAGGGCCAATACGCAGTATTTT	CASSQANSGRANTQYF
few	TRBD2	TRBJ2-7	TRBV20-1	TGCAGTGCCCAAGCGGGAGGGATCCACGAGCAGTACTTC	CSAQAGGIHEQYF
NA	TRBD1	TRBJ1-1	TRBV20-1	TGCAGTGCTAGGGAATGGACAGGTTACACTGAAGCTTTCTTT	CSAREWTGYTEAFF
NA	TRBD2	TRBJ2-4	TRBV27	TGTGCCAGCAGTCCAGGACTAGCGGGAGCACCCAAAAACATTCAGTACTTC	CASSPGLAGAPKNIQYF
NA	NA	TRBJ1-5	TRBV6-5	TGTGCCAGCAAGATCGGGAGAAGCAATCAGCCCCAGCATTTT	CASKIGRSNQPQHF
few	NA	TRBJ2-5	TRBV28	TGTGCCAGCAGTTTATCAGTACGTGGGCAGTACTTC	CASSLSVRGQYF
NA	NA	TRBJ2-3	TRBV12-3/TRBV12-4	TGTGCCAGCAGTGCTAATTTTCCAGATACGCAGTATTTT	CASSANFPDTQYF
few	NA	TRBJ2-7	TRBV3-1	TGTGCCAGCAGCACAAACAAGGGACTCACCTACGAGCAGTACTTC	CASSTNKGLTYEQYF
NA	TRBD2	TRBJ2-1	TRBV5-1	TGCGCCAGCAGCTTGGTTCCGGGAGGCGCAAAAAATGAGCAGTTCTTC	CASSLVPGGAKNEQFF
NA	TRBD2	TRBJ2-3	TRBV16	TGTGCCAGCAGCCAACTACTAGCGGGCTTCACAGATACGCAGTATTTT	CASSQLLAGFTDTQYF
once	NA	TRBJ2-3	TRBV3-1	TGTGCCAGCAGCCAAGATTGGGGCAGGACGGCAGATACGCAGTATTTT	CASSQDWGRTADTQYF
few	NA	TRBJ2-5	TRBV13	TGTGCCAGCAGCTTAGATGCGGAGACCCAGTACTTC	CASSLDAETQYF
NA	NA	TRBJ2-1	TRBV6-2/TRBV6-3	TGTGCCAGCAGTTACGGGGGGATCGGGGAGACCCAGTTCTTC	CASSYGGIGETQFF
NA	NA	TRBJ1-2	TRBV6-5	TGTGCCAGCAGTTACTCGGGGATAGGAACTAACTATGGCTACACCTTC	CASSYSGIGTNYGYTF
few	NA	TRBJ2-1	TRBV6-5	TGTGCCAGCATGGCAAAGAACTACAATGAGCAGTTCTTC	CASMAKNYNEQFF
NA	NA	TRBJ2-3	TRBV7-3	TGTGCCAGCAGCGCCCGGGGGTACACAGATACGCAGTATTTT	CASSARGYTDTQYF
few	TRBD1	TRBJ2-1	TRBV10-3	TGTGCCATCGGTACAGGGGGCCCCAATGAGCAGTTCTTC	CAIGTGGPNEQFF
few	TRBD1	TRBJ2-6	TRBV7-9	TGTGCCAGCAGCCTATTCTCCGGGACAGGGGTCCTCTCTGGGGCCAACGTCCTGACTTTC	CASSLFSGTGVLSGANVLTF
many	TRBD1	TRBJ1-1	TRBV20-1	TGCAGTGCTAGAAGAAGGACAGGGAACACTGAAGCTTTCTTT	CSARRRTGNTEAFF
NA	TRBD1	TRBJ1-4	TRBV27	TGTGCCAGCAGTTTCATCGGGACAGGGCAAGAAAAACTGTTTTTT	CASSFIGTGQEKLFF
NA	TRBD2	TRBJ2-7	TRBV7-2	TGTGCCAGCAGCTCCGGGGCTAGCGGGTTCCGCTACGAGCAGTACTTC	CASSSGASGFRYEQYF
NA	NA	TRBJ2-1	TRBV7-9	TGTGCCAGCAGCTTAGGGTGGGGCGATGAGCAGTTCTTC	CASSLGWGDEQFF
many	TRBD1	TRBJ2-1	TRBV2	TGTGCCAGCGGGACAGGGCCCTACAATGAGCAGTTCTTC	CASGTGPYNEQFF
NA	NA	TRBJ2-1	TRBV9	TGTGCCAGCAGCGTAGGTTTGGGTAATGAGCAGTTCTTC	CASSVGLGNEQFF
NA	TRBD2	TRBJ2-3	TRBV7-8	TGTGCCAGCAGCCCGCGAACTAGCGGGAAAACAGATACGCAGTATTTT	CASSPRTSGKTDTQYF
NA	TRBD1	TRBJ2-1	TRBV29-1	TGCAGCGCCAGACGGGGACAGGGCTACAATGAGCAGTTCTTC	CSARRGQGYNEQFF
NA	NA	TRBJ1-1	TRBV12-3/TRBV12-4	TGTGCCAGCAGGTTCGGGGGGCTCATTGACACTGAAGCTTTCTTT	CASRFGGLIDTEAFF
NA	NA	TRBJ2-1	TRBV20-1	TGCAGTGTCGGGACCACTCCCAATGAGCAGTTCTTC	CSVGTTPNEQFF
NA	NA	TRBJ2-3	TRBV6-6	TGTGCCAGCAGTTACTGGGAAACCGGGGTCACAGATACGCAGTATTTT	CASSYWETGVTDTQYF
NA	NA	TRBJ2-7	TRBV7-2	TGTGCCAGCAGCTTAGCCGGCGGGATGTCCTCCTACGAGCAGTACTTC	CASSLAGGMSSYEQYF
NA	NA	TRBJ2-1	TRBV7-8	TGTGCCAGCAGCTGGGGGCCCCACAATGAGCAGTTCTTC	CASSWGPHNEQFF
NA	NA	TRBJ1-2	TRBV20-1	TGCAGTGCTCAACAAGGGTCCTATGGCTACACCTTC	CSAQQGSYGYTF
once	TRBD2	TRBJ2-1	TRBV7-2	TGTGCCAGCAGCCGAGATAGCGGGAGCACCTACAATAAGCAGTTCTTC	CASSRDSGSTYNKQFF
many	NA	TRBJ1-2	TRBV27	TGTGCCAGCAGTTCATCGGACGTCTATGGCTACACCTTC	CASSSSDVYGYTF
NA	TRBD2	TRBJ2-1	TRBV29-1	TGCAGCGTTGTGGCGGGAGGATTTTCCTACAATGAGCAGTTCTTC	CSVVAGGFSYNEQFF
NA	NA	TRBJ2-3	TRBV10-3	TGTGCCATCGGGAGAACAGATACGCAGTATTTT	CAIGRTDTQYF
NA	TRBD2	TRBJ2-1	TRBV7-2	TGTGCCAGCAGCTTAGACCGTGGGGCGGGGGTCAATGAGCAGTTCTTC	CASSLDRGAGVNEQFF
NA	TRBD1	TRBJ2-7	TRBV5-1	TGCGCCAGCAGCAGGAAACAGGGGGTTCTCCCTGACGAGCAGTACTTC	CASSRKQGVLPDEQYF
few	NA	TRBJ1-5	TRBV6-2/TRBV6-3	TGTGCCAGCAGAAACGCGGGGGGCAATCAGCCCCAGCATTTT	CASRNAGGNQPQHF
NA	NA	TRBJ2-3	TRBV29-1	TGCAGCGTTGTGGCTCGCACAGATACGCAGTATTTT	CSVVARTDTQYF
many	TRBD2	TRBJ2-1	TRBV20-1	TGCAGTGCCGCCACGGGACTAGCGGGGAACAATGAGCAGTTCTTC	CSAATGLAGNNEQFF
NA	NA	TRBJ2-1	TRBV29-1	TGCAGCGTTGACCCAACGGGGACCAATGAGCAGTTCTTC	CSVDPTGTNEQFF
NA	TRBD2	TRBJ2-5	TRBV3-1	TGTGCCAGCAGCCAAGCCGGGACTAGCCTCGTCGAGACCCAGTACTTC	CASSQAGTSLVETQYF
few	NA	TRBJ2-3	TRBV9	TGTGCCAGCAGCGTAGCCACCGCCGGACTGAGCGATACGCAGTATTTT	CASSVATAGLSDTQYF
NA	TRBD2	TRBJ2-4	TRBV11-2	TGTGCCAGCAGCTTAGCGGTAGCGGGACAGTACTTC	CASSLAVAGQYF
NA	NA	TRBJ2-1	TRBV6-4	TGTGCCAGCAGTCCGCGGGATCCCTACAATGAGCAGTTCTTC	CASSPRDPYNEQFF
NA	NA	TRBJ2-7	TRBV28	TGTGCCACGAGCCGGACCCCTTCCTACAATGAGCAGTACTTC	CATSRTPSYNEQYF
NA	NA	TRBJ2-5	TRBV15	TGTGCCACCAGCAGAGGGAAACAGGGACTGAGGACCCAGTACTTC	CATSRGKQGLRTQYF
NA	NA	TRBJ2-3	TRBV18	TGTGCCAGCTCACCACTCCCGGGAGGCACAGATACGCAGTATTTT	CASSPLPGGTDTQYF
NA	NA	TRBJ1-1	TRBV5-1	TGCGCCAGCACCCCAGAGGGCCCGCGGAACACTGAAGCTTTCTTT	CASTPEGPRNTEAFF
NA	TRBD2	TRBJ2-7	TRBV6-5	TGTGCCAGCAAGACCGGGACTAGCGGAAGAAATGAGCAGTACTTC	CASKTGTSGRNEQYF
NA	TRBD2	TRBJ2-1	TRBV13	TGTGCCACCCGACTAGCGGGAGGCCCTATCGATGAGCAGTTCTTC	CATRLAGGPIDEQFF